This T cell receptor beta chain is drawn from a study of T cell responses to AZD1222 COVID-19 vaccine. Study-wide results and caveats: Clonal diversity was possibly underestimated, and the donors were mostly white British, with more females.

The germline V gene has CDR1 ENHRY and CDR2 SYGVKD. CDR3 length equals 13 residues. Trimming pared 7 bases from V and 7 bases from J, leaving 11 bases between. Libraries were prepared by immunoSEQ multiplex PCR; TCRdb keeps only in-frame clonotypes and omits some of them. Of approximately 150,000 clones listed, approximately 90% are singletons. About this clone: The antigen is not known.

This TCR was recovered from an adult in good health. The specimen comprised peripheral blood, sampled on day 0 of AZD1222 vaccination. The V call is TRBV10-3, the J call TRBJ1-6, with D maybe TRBD1 (5 bases). DNA of the CDR3: TGTGCCATCAAACTCGGGACGAATTCACCCCTCCACTTT. This codes for CAIKLGTNSPLHF.